This T cell receptor (beta chain) was captured by sequencing in a study of T-cell reconstitution after alpha-beta-depleted transplantation in children. Overall study findings and caveats: A year had passed since transplant, and T-cell counts and diversity by then came mostly from newly produced T cells. After transplant, at about two months, alpha-beta T cells were reportedly derived from several hundred expanded graft clones. In some patients, recipient T cells and intrathymic progenitors surviving conditioning explained high day-60 diversity.

Using unique molecular identifiers, the investigators prepared the TCRbeta library. TCRdb re-called the PCR reads with MiXCR, one entry per CDR3 protein. The data show hundreds of thousands of distinct CDR3 sequences, with 15% to 20% seen just once and 5% held by the top ten. With 5 bases clipped from V and 5 bases from J, the junction kept 17 bases outside the gene matches. The CDR3 totals 19 residues. The V gene's germline CDR1 is SGHTA and CDR2 FQGTGA. This clonotype was seen a few times. Its specificity is not known. Material: PBMCs, mostly from graft donor cells, obtained 360 days after TCRalphabeta/CD19-depleted stem cell transplant. The clonotype originates from a male patient younger than 18 who had a stem cell transplant for acute lymphoblastic leukemia, so the T cells may come from the graft donor. V is TRBV7-3 and J is TRBJ2-3, with 12 positions matching TRBD2. This chain's CDR3 is CASSLGRGLAGPKGDTQYF. CDR3 nucleotides: TGTGCCAGCAGCCTCGGGCGTGGACTAGCGGGACCTAAAGGAGATACGCAGTATTTT.